This T cell receptor (beta chain) is from a study of cytomegalovirus exposure and HLA in healthy donors. General study findings and limits: Rare sequences made up most TCRs, while some public TCRs were found in many donors. In a later analysis, V- and J-gene trimming of beta chains associated with a DCLRE1C missense variant, replicated independently. Accurate prediction of HLA-A and HLA-B alleles (for most subjects) was reportedly achieved from TCR beta sequences.

The PCR made use of 60 Vbeta and 13 Jbeta primers. In the original analysis: Roughly 10 million shared chains were among 65 million to 85 million unique TCR beta chains counted in a later analysis. Clones were sequenced by immunoSEQ multiplex PCR, and TCRdb holds only the in-frame ones, with some missing. D and trimming were read from the DNA, whereas the V and J calls and clone size are those reported in that table. The profile shows about 130,000 clones, 74% of them singletons. In its sample, this clone was seen a few times. Its antigen is unidentified. The source is a woman in her 50s in good health and CMV-seropositive. The sample was PBMCs.

CDR3 sequence reads: CASRAWGPLYEQYF. The CDR3 DNA is TGTGCCAGCAGGGCCTGGGGGCCATTGTACGAGCAGTACTTC. The chain has TRBV6-1 and TRBJ2-7, with D tentatively TRBD1 (6 bases). The CDR3 is made up of 14 amino acids. Per germline, CDR1 MNHNS and CDR2 SASEGT. Trimming pared 6 bases from V and 4 bases from J, leaving 16 bases between.